These 25 T cell receptor beta chains came from one sample sequenced in a study of blood T cell repertoires in COVID-19. Profiling relied on immunoSEQ multiplex PCR, and the TCRdb table lists in-frame clones only, not all of them. The sample includes roughly 410,000 clones, 80% to 90% seen only once; the top ten take more than 1%. Input material: peripheral blood. The receptors were gathered from a man between 40 and 49 years old with acute or convalescent COVID-19.

V and J are TRBV14 and TRBJ1-1; D not certain. CDR1 and CDR2 from the germline V gene are SGHDN and FVKESK. The CDR3 contains 14 residues. The ends were cut back, 2 bases at V and 1 base at J, with 8 bases in the middle. In nucleotides, the CDR3 is TGTGCCAGCAGCCAAATGACTGCGAACACTGAAGCTTTCTTT. This codes for CASSQMTANTEAFF.

V and J are TRBV5-4 and TRBJ2-5; the D gene is possibly TRBD1 (6 bases). V dropped 4 bases and J dropped 5 bases, with 15 bases sitting between them. The CDR3 extends over 14 amino acids. CDR1 SGHNT and CDR2 YYREEE come from the germline V gene (reference sequence). The DNA of the CDR3 is TGTGCCAGCAGCGCCTCAGGGGCGCGGGAGACCCAGTACTTC. It encodes CASSASGARETQYF.

V usage is TRBV6-1 and J usage is TRBJ2-1; 12 positions match TRBD2. Germline trimming cut 3 bases from V and 9 bases from J; bases unmatched to any gene: 6. The CDR3 has 15 residues. Germline lookup yields CDR1 MNHNS and CDR2 SASEGT. The CDR3 bases are TGTGCCAGCAGTGATACTAGCGGGAGGTTTGGTGAGCAGTTCTTC. This translates into CASSDTSGRFGEQFF.

The J gene is TRBJ1-5, the V gene TRBV19, with TRBD1 identical over 9 bases. V lost 3 bases and J lost 6; bases outside the gene matches: 3. Germline lookup yields CDR1 LNHDA and CDR2 SQIVND (reference sequence). CDR3 size: 14 residues. CDR3 loop: CASSMGQGFQPQHF. CDR3 DNA sequence: TGTGCCAGTAGTATGGGACAGGGATTTCAGCCCCAGCATTTT.

The chain recombines TRBV15 with TRBJ1-5; D unclear. The CDR3 spans 14 residues. The germline gives CDR1 LNHNV, CDR2 YYDKDF (reference sequence). With 1 base removed from V and 6 bases from J, the gap between germline ends came to 10 bases. CDR3 sequence (DNA): TGTGCCACCAGCAGAGCCGGGTTCGGTCAGCCCCAGCATTTT. Protein product: CATSRAGFGQPQHF. The full variable domain, in which reference TRBV15 and TRBJ1-5 provide the parts outside the CDR3, is DAMVIQNPRYQVTQFGKPVTLSCSQTLNHNVMYWYQQKSSQAPKLLFHYYDKDFNNEADTPDNFQSRRPNTSFCFLDIRSPGLGDTAMYLCATSRAGFGQPQHFGDGTRLSIL.

This chain uses TRBV10-3 with TRBJ1-1; D is perhaps TRBD1 (5 bases). V lost 7 bases to trimming and J lost 8 bases, with 8 bases between them. Germline values: CDR1 ENHRY, CDR2 SYGVKD. The CDR3 covers 10 residues. The CDR3 coding sequence is TGTGCCATCAACGACAGAGAAGCTTTCTTT. This translates into CAINDREAFF.

This rearrangement joins TRBV5-6 to TRBJ2-1; 7 nucleotides agree with TRBD2. J was trimmed by 1 base and V by 1 base; bases with no gene match: 5. The CDR3 sequence is 16 residues long. Germline lookup yields CDR1 SGHDT and CDR2 YYEEEE. CDR3: CASSLSQRGSYNEQFF. The CDR3 DNA follows: TGTGCCAGCAGCTTGTCTCAGCGGGGTTCCTACAATGAGCAGTTCTTC.

This chain uses TRBV4-1 with TRBJ2-1; 8 bases match TRBD2. Per the germline V gene, CDR1 is MGHRA and CDR2 is YSYEKL. V lost 1 base, J lost 3 bases, and 5 bases stayed unmatched. This CDR3 region has 16 residues. CDR3 sequence (DNA): TGCGCCAGCAGCCAAGTTTTTAGCGGGATCTACAATGAGCAGTTCTTC. Translation gives CASSQVFSGIYNEQFF.

The V call is TRBV6-2 or TRBV6-3, the J call TRBJ1-3; D is perhaps TRBD1 (6 bases). Trimming removed 6 bases from V and 0 bases from J, with 12 bases in between. The germline gives CDR1 MNHEY, CDR2 SVGEGT. The CDR3 spans 15 residues. In nucleotides, the CDR3 is TGTGCCAGCAGCCTCGGACAGAGCTCTGGAAACACCATATATTTT. As protein: CASSLGQSSGNTIYF.

The V and J genes are TRBV5-1 and TRBJ2-7; D is possibly TRBD1 (6 bases). The CDR3 loop spans 16 amino acids. Trimming took 1 base from V and 0 from J, leaving 14 bases between them. CDR1 SGHRS and CDR2 YFSETQ come from the germline V gene. The CDR3 reads CASSLTGTPSSYEQYF. CDR3 nucleotide sequence: TGCGCCAGCAGCTTGACCGGGACACCCAGCTCCTACGAGCAGTACTTC.

The gene calls are TRBV7-2 and TRBJ2-3; TRBD1 aligns across 7 bases. CDR1 and CDR2 from the germline V gene are SGHTA and FQGNSA. V lost 1 base, J lost 3 bases, and 4 bases stayed unmatched. The CDR3 has 15 amino acids. CDR3 sequence: CASSLGRQGTDTQYF. CDR3 coding DNA: TGTGCCAGCAGCTTAGGGAGACAGGGAACAGATACGCAGTATTTT.

The chain combines TRBV7-3 with TRBJ2-2, with a tentative D call TRBD2 (6 bases). Per the germline V gene, CDR1 is SGHTA and CDR2 is FQGTGA. This CDR3 is built from 17 residues. V gave up 3 bases and J gave up 4 bases, with 18 bases separating them. The CDR3 sequence: CASSLTQDYRSTGELFF. CDR3 coding DNA: TGTGCCAGCAGCTTGACACAGGACTACCGTAGCACCGGGGAGCTGTTTTTT. Drawing the rest from reference TRBV7-3 and TRBJ2-2, the complete variable domain is GAGVSQTPSNKVTEKGKYVELRCDPISGHTALYWYRQSLGQGPEFLIYFQGTGAADDSGLPNDRFFAVRPEGSVSTLKIQRTERGDSAVYLCASSLTQDYRSTGELFFGEGSRLTVL.

The chain recombines TRBV6-1 with TRBJ1-2; no clear D gene. CDR3 size: 14 residues. Germline V gives CDR1 MNHNS, CDR2 SASEGT. Between the trimmed V and J ends, which lost 3 bases and 3 bases, there was a span of 11 bases. CDR3 DNA sequence: TGTGCCAGCAGTGAGTGGAGCGGAGACTATGGCTACACCTTC. It translates to CASSEWSGDYGYTF.

J is TRBJ1-1 and V is TRBV12-5; a weak D match, TRBD1 (6 bases). The CDR3 loop spans 13 amino acids. Trimming pared 6 bases from V and 1 base from J, leaving 9 bases between. Germline V gene lookup returns CDR1 LGHNT and CDR2 FRNRAP. The chain's CDR3 is CASGSQGNTEAFF. The CDR3 coding sequence is TGTGCTAGTGGATCACAGGGGAACACTGAAGCTTTCTTT.

The V and J genes are TRBV11-2 and TRBJ1-1, with 8 bases that match TRBD1. This CDR3 has 16 residues. The V and J ends lost 5 bases and 4 bases, in that order; junction bases with no gene match: 12. Germline V lookup: CDR1 SGHAT, CDR2 FQNNGV. CDR3 nucleotides: TGTGCCAGCAGCCCCCTGGGGAGCAGGGGGCTCACTGAAGCTTTCTTT. Translating it yields CASSPLGSRGLTEAFF. Looking up the rest from reference TRBV11-2 and TRBJ1-1 gives the full variable domain: EAGVAQSPRYKIIEKRQSVAFWCNPISGHATLYWYQQILGQGPKLLIQFQNNGVVDDSQLPKDRFSAERLKGVDSTLKIQPAKLEDSAVYLCASSPLGSRGLTEAFFGQGTRLTVV.

The rearrangement links TRBV19 to TRBJ2-2; 10 bases match TRBD2. The CDR3 length is 16 residues. CDR1 is LNHDA, CDR2 SQIVND, per germline (reference sequence). Trimming cost V 8 bases and J 0 bases; bases outside gene matches: 6. The DNA of the CDR3 is TGTGCCAGTGCTAGCGGGGGCCACGCGAACACCGGGGAGCTGTTTTTT. Its translation: CASASGGHANTGELFF.

The chain is built from TRBV7-8 and TRBJ2-3; a weak D match, TRBD1 (5 bases). The CDR3 is 15 residues long. Germline values: CDR1 SGHVS, CDR2 FQNEAQ. V lost 8 bases to trimming and J lost 6 bases, with 21 bases between them. The CDR3 region is CASLGAPQALDTQYF. CDR3 coding DNA: TGTGCCAGCCTAGGGGCCCCACAAGCGCTTGATACGCAGTATTTT.

The chain uses TRBV9 and TRBJ2-5; 7 positions agree with TRBD1. Trimming at V came to 3 bases and at J to 4 bases, leaving 3 bases not matched to a gene. This CDR3 comprises 13 residues. Germline values: CDR1 SGDLS, CDR2 YYNGEE. The CDR3 spells CASSAWDRETQYF. In DNA, the CDR3 is TGTGCCAGCAGCGCCTGGGACAGAGAGACCCAGTACTTC.

The J gene is TRBJ2-1, the V gene TRBV12-3 or TRBV12-4; D might be TRBD1 (6 bases). The CDR3 runs 13 residues. The ends were cut back, 4 bases at V and 6 bases at J, with 10 bases in the middle. The CDR3 DNA is TGTGCCAGCAGTTCATACAGGGCCAATGAGCAGTTCTTC. It yields the protein CASSSYRANEQFF.

This clone occurred once. The V gene is TRBV7-2, the J gene TRBJ2-5; 8 bases line up with TRBD2. Unmatched junction bases numbered 3, after V lost 4 bases and J lost 2 bases. Germline CDR1 reads SGHTA; CDR2 reads FQGNSA. The CDR3 contains 14 residues. In DNA form, the CDR3 reads TGTGCCAGCAGCTATCGGGGGGGACAAGAGACCCAGTACTTC. Its translation: CASSYRGGQETQYF.

V is TRBV2 and J is TRBJ1-1; 8 bases map to TRBD1. The length of the CDR3 is 15 residues. Trimming took 4 bases from V and 0 from J; bases not matched to a gene: 4. Germline CDR1 reads SNHLY; CDR2 reads FYNNEI. The CDR3 is CASSGQGILNTEAFF. The CDR3 coding sequence is TGTGCCAGCAGTGGACAGGGGATCCTGAACACTGAAGCTTTCTTT.

This chain connects TRBV6-5 to TRBJ2-7; D might be TRBD1 (6 bases). Trimming shortened V by 2 bases and J by 1 base, and 9 bases separated the two germline ends. Looked up from germline, CDR1 is MNHEY and CDR2 is SVGAGI. CDR3 length: 14 amino acids. The CDR3 bases are TGTGCCAGCAGTTACGCGACAGGTTCCTACGAGCAGTACTTC. This encodes CASSYATGSYEQYF.

The chain uses TRBV4-1 and TRBJ2-1; no firm D call. The V end lost 1 base, the J end lost 10 bases, and 5 bases lay between the germline ends. This CDR3 is 11 amino acids long. Germline V gene lookup returns CDR1 MGHRA and CDR2 YSYEKL. The CDR3, as DNA: TGCGCCAGCAGCCAAGGGCGGGAGCAGTTCTTC. As protein: CASSQGREQFF.

This clone was recorded once. The rearrangement uses TRBV6-5 and TRBJ2-2; 8 nucleotides line up with TRBD1. This CDR3 is 14 amino acids long. Trimming cost V 6 bases and J 5 bases; bases outside gene matches: 5. Germline loops: CDR1 MNHEY, CDR2 SVGAGI. CDR3 DNA sequence: TGTGCCAGCAGGCAGGGGGCTTGGACCGGGGAGCTGTTTTTT. Translating it yields CASRQGAWTGELFF.

The V and J genes are TRBV27 and TRBJ1-6, with D possibly being TRBD1 (6 bases). This CDR3 is built from 12 residues. Germline lookup yields CDR1 MNHEY and CDR2 SMNVEV (reference sequence). V was cut by 10 bases and J by 9 bases, with 13 bases left in between. CDR3 sequence: CATKGGGSPLHF. Written as DNA, the CDR3 is TGTGCCACCAAAGGGGGGGGTTCACCCCTCCACTTT.